These 23 T cell receptor beta chains were sequenced from one sample in a study of vaccination and CD4 T cells after COVID-19. Treatment in this sample: approximately nine-day PBMC culture with coronavirus spike peptide pools or control peptides (ViraFEST assay). The Oncomine TCR Beta short-read assay was what sequenced the DNA obtained from cultured CD4+ T cells. TCRdb re-called the PCR reads with MiXCR, one entry per CDR3 protein. Among about 12,000 distinct CDR3 sequences listed, 40% to 55% were seen once. For these TCRs, the target antigens are not known. Material for sequencing was CD4+ T cells from blood, cultured in vitro. All receptors derive from a human donor who had recovered from COVID-19.

This clonotype came up once. Its ends do not fully match the called genes, so a read error is possible. The CDR3 sequence: CSASDASYEQYF. The CDR3 DNA reads TGCAGTGCTAGTGATGCATCCTACGAGCAGTACTTT. J is TRBJ2-7 and V is TRBV20-1; no reliable D call. Germline loops: CDR1 DFQATT, CDR2 SNEGSKA (reference sequence). This CDR3 has 12 amino acids.

This clonotype was counted once. The V and J genes are TRBV12-3 or TRBV12-4 and TRBJ1-6; 9 nucleotides match TRBD1. The J segment lost 8 bases and the V segment lost 5 bases, leaving 4 bases of the junction unmatched. The CDR3 length is 14 residues. The CDR3 protein is CASSGTGNHSPLHF. The CDR3 coding sequence is TGTGCCAGCAGTGGGACAGGGAACCATTCACCCCTCCACTTT.

The gene calls are TRBV6-5 and TRBJ1-2; 8 bases line up with TRBD1. The CDR3 loop spans 14 amino acids. V shed 2 bases, J shed 7 bases, and the junction held 6 bases outside the gene matches. Germline assignment: CDR1 MNHEY and CDR2 SVGAGI. The CDR3 DNA reads TGTGCCAGCAGTTACCAGGACAGGGTTTCTGGCTACACCTTC. This translates into CASSYQDRVSGYTF.

The chain links TRBV20-1 to TRBJ2-1; D is ambiguous. The germline V gene encodes CDR1 DFQATT and CDR2 SNEGSKA (reference sequence). The CDR3 runs to 12 residues. V was trimmed by 3 bases and J by 4 bases, leaving 7 bases between them. The CDR3 protein is CSASDRYNEQFF. CDR3 DNA: TGCAGTGCTAGTGACCGGTACAATGAGCAGTTCTTC.

In this sample, this clonotype turned up a few times. This chain uses TRBV30 with TRBJ1-1; D possibly corresponds to TRBD1 (6 bases). This CDR3 contains 15 residues. Trimming stripped 3 bases from V and 0 bases from J, with 14 bases between. Per the germline V gene, CDR1 is GTSNPN and CDR2 is SVGIG (reference sequence). CDR3 protein: CAWRTPGQVNTEAFF. The CDR3 coding sequence is TGTGCCTGGAGGACTCCGGGACAAGTGAACACTGAAGCTTTCTTT. Using reference TRBV30 and TRBJ1-1 for the parts outside the CDR3, the full variable domain is SQTIHQWPATLVQPVGSPLSLECTVEGTSNPNLYWYRQAAGRGLQLLFYSVGIGQISSEVPQNLSASRPQDRQFILSSKKLLLSDSGFYLCAWRTPGQVNTEAFFGQGTRLTVV.

The gene calls are TRBV6-1 and TRBJ2-3, with a tentative D call TRBD2 (7 bases). The germline gives CDR1 MNHNS, CDR2 SASEGT. V was pared by 7 bases and J by 11 bases, with 16 bases between. The CDR3 consists of 12 residues. DNA for the CDR3: TGTGCCAGCACGCGGGGGCAAGGGAAGCAGTATTTT. It is translated as CASTRGQGKQYF.

This clonotype was seen a handful of times. This chain uses TRBV7-8 with TRBJ2-5; possibly TRBD2 for D (6 bases). Germline V gives CDR1 SGHVS, CDR2 FQNEAQ. V lost 4 bases, J lost 5 bases, and 17 bases lay in between. This CDR3 contains 15 residues. Here the CDR3 reads CASSSTWGVGETQYF. The DNA for the CDR3 is TGTGCCAGCAGCTCTACTTGGGGGGTCGGCGAGACCCAGTACTTC.

The gene calls are TRBV7-9 and TRBJ1-4; D is possibly TRBD1 (6 bases). The CDR3 has 15 amino acids. Trimming took 7 bases from V and 3 from J, leaving 15 bases between them. Per germline, CDR1 SEHNR and CDR2 FQNEAQ (reference sequence). Written as DNA, the CDR3 is TGTGCCAGCACGAGGGGGGGATCAGCTAATGAAAAACTGTTTTTT. This encodes CASTRGGSANEKLFF.

This clonotype was observed a few times. V is TRBV20-1 and J is TRBJ2-5; TRBD1 matches at 8 bases. Germline CDR1 reads DFQATT; CDR2 reads SNEGSKA (reference sequence). J was trimmed by 5 bases and V by 4 bases; bases with no gene match: 12. The CDR3 has 15 amino acids. CDR3: CSATSADRAGETQYF. CDR3 sequence (DNA): TGCAGTGCTACCAGTGCGGACAGGGCGGGGGAGACCCAGTACTTC.

By sample share, this clonotype is medium-sized. This chain uses TRBV19 with TRBJ2-7, with 10 bases matching TRBD1. V gave up 9 bases and J gave up 4 bases; unmatched junction bases: 15. Germline lookup yields CDR1 LNHDA and CDR2 SQIVND (reference sequence). The CDR3 is made up of 16 amino acids. This CDR3 reads CARRQGARAKIYEQYF. Here the CDR3 DNA reads TGTGCCAGGAGACAGGGGGCGCGCGCTAAGATTTACGAGCAGTACTTC. Complete variable domain (other parts from reference TRBV19 and TRBJ2-7): DGGITQSPKYLFRKEGQNVTLSCEQNLNHDAMYWYRQDPGQGLRLIYYSQIVNDFQKGDIAEGYSVSREKKESFPLTVTSAQKNPTAFYLCARRQGARAKIYEQYFGPGTRLTVT.

This clonotype was observed a handful of times. J is TRBJ1-6 and V is TRBV20-1; 7 nucleotides align to TRBD1. V lost 6 bases, J lost 3 bases, and 2 bases stayed unmatched. The V gene's germline CDR1 is DFQATT and CDR2 SNEGSKA (reference sequence). CDR3 length: 13 amino acids. The CDR3 loop is CSAGTVYNSPLHF. As DNA, the CDR3 is TGCAGTGCCGGGACAGTCTATAATTCACCCCTCCACTTT.

The chain uses TRBV12-3 or TRBV12-4 and TRBJ2-7; D possibly matches TRBD1 or TRBD2 (5 bases each). V dropped 2 bases and J dropped 1 base, with 9 bases sitting between them. This CDR3 is built from 14 residues. The CDR3 loop is CASSLRGVSYEQYF. In nucleotides, the CDR3 is TGTGCCAGCAGTTTACGAGGGGTGTCCTACGAGCAGTACTTC.

This chain links TRBV5-4 with TRBJ2-2; 14 bases agree with TRBD2. Germline trimming cut 4 bases from V and 7 bases from J; bases unmatched to any gene: 6. Germline V lookup: CDR1 SGHNT, CDR2 YYREEE (reference sequence). This CDR3 contains 16 residues. CDR3 in DNA: TGTGCCAGCAGCCCGACTAGCGGGAGGGCTAGCGGGGAGCTGTTTTTT. It codes for CASSPTSGRASGELFF.

The V call is TRBV7-2, the J call TRBJ2-1; a weak D match, TRBD2 (5 bases). In germline, CDR1 is SGHTA, CDR2 FQGNSA. V was cut by 4 bases and J by 10 bases, with 14 bases left in between. The CDR3 runs to 13 residues. CDR3 loop: CASSWTGVDEQFF. The CDR3 bases are TGTGCCAGCAGCTGGACCGGGGTAGACGAGCAGTTCTTC.

This clonotype has more than one count but fewer than ten. The chain combines TRBV19 with TRBJ1-5; TRBD1 matches at 7 bases. CDR3 length: 14 residues. Germline-derived CDR1 and CDR2 are LNHDA and SQIVND (reference sequence). Trimming took 5 bases from V and 3 from J; bases not matched to a gene: 4. The CDR3 nucleotides are TGTGCCAGTAGTCCAGGGACAGACAATCAGCCCCAGCATTTT. Its translation: CASSPGTDNQPQHF.

The V and J genes are TRBV10-1 and TRBJ2-5; D tentatively fits TRBD1 or TRBD2 (5 bases each). V lost 4 bases to trimming and J lost 5 bases, with 17 bases between them. Germline values: CDR1 WNHNN, CDR2 SYGVQD (reference sequence). This CDR3 has 15 residues. The CDR3 DNA reads as TGCGCCAGCAGTGGTCAGGGACCCTCGGGCGAGACCCAGTACTTC. This encodes CASSGQGPSGETQYF.

V is TRBV5-8 and J is TRBJ2-7; D gene uncertain. V gave up 1 base and J gave up 7 bases, with 15 bases separating them. The CDR3 has 14 residues. CDR1 and CDR2 (germline): SGHTS, YDEGEE. CDR3 sequence: CASSLFASTMEQYF. The CDR3 bases are TGTGCCAGCAGCTTGTTTGCGTCTACCATGGAGCAGTACTTC.

J is TRBJ2-3 and V is TRBV5-5, with D perhaps assigned TRBD1 or TRBD2 (5 bases each). Germline CDR1 SGHKS, CDR2 YYEKEE (reference sequence). V shed 3 bases and J shed 1 base, with 15 bases lying between them. The CDR3 is 16 residues long. The CDR3 DNA sequence: TGTGCCAGCAGCTCGGGACCCGCAGACCGCACAGATACGCAGTATTTT. Amino acid sequence: CASSSGPADRTDTQYF.

This clonotype is labeled as medium-sized. The J gene is TRBJ2-3, the V gene TRBV10-3; 8 bases fit TRBD1. The CDR3 totals 16 residues. V lost 4 bases, J lost 3 bases, and 9 bases stayed unmatched. Germline CDR1 ENHRY, CDR2 SYGVKD. For the CDR3, the DNA is TGTGCCATCAGTGGCGGGGCAGGGGGCTGGACAGATACGCAGTATTTT. This codes for CAISGGAGGWTDTQYF.

This clonotype is categorized as large. The V gene is TRBV6-1, the J gene TRBJ1-6, with D unclear. The CDR3 is made up of 14 amino acids. V was clipped by 11 bases and J by 9 bases, with 20 bases between them. Germline V gene sequence: CDR1 MNHNS, CDR2 SASEGT. CDR3 DNA sequence: TGTGCCTTGCAAGAGCCGGGAGTAGGTTCACCCCTCCACTTT. Translation gives CALQEPGVGSPLHF.

The chain combines TRBV12-5 with TRBJ1-5, with D possibly TRBD1 on 6 matching bases. V was cut by 1 base and J by 6 bases, with 13 bases left in between. CDR1 and CDR2 from the germline V gene are LGHNT and FRNRAP. This CDR3 is 15 amino acids long. This CDR3 is CASGLGGQGGQPQHF. The DNA for the CDR3 is TGTGCTAGTGGTTTGGGGGGACAAGGGGGTCAGCCCCAGCATTTT.

The chain recombines TRBV15 with TRBJ1-1; D call uncertain. Trimming pared 3 bases from V and 2 bases from J, leaving 16 bases between. Germline values: CDR1 LNHNV, CDR2 YYDKDF (reference sequence). This CDR3 region has 16 residues. CDR3 sequence reads: CATSSIYHWPNTEAFF. The DNA of the CDR3 is TGTGCCACCAGCAGTATCTATCATTGGCCAAACACTGAAGCTTTCTTT.

V and J are TRBV12-3 or TRBV12-4 and TRBJ2-5; a possible D gene is TRBD2 (5 bases). Trimming shortened V by 4 bases and J by 5 bases, and 17 bases separated the two germline ends. The CDR3 sequence is 15 residues long. Here the CDR3 reads CASSYSRGSGETQYF. Here the CDR3 DNA reads TGTGCCAGCAGTTATTCCAGAGGGTCCGGGGAGACCCAGTACTTC.